Presented here are 10 T cell receptor beta chains from one specimen sequenced in a study of beta chain features in type 1 diabetes. Study-wide results and limits: Among all four CD4+ subsets, Type 1 diabetes patients had TCRB CDR3s that were moderately but significantly shorter.

These receptors are not linked to any known antigen. cDNA synthesis used the whole RNA isolate, giving expressed TCRB sequences. Only in-frame clones appear in the TCRdb table, and some are missing; sequencing was by immunoSEQ multiplex PCR. The sample consists of around 130,000 clones, around 17% of them appearing once. Material: central memory CD4+ T cells from blood. These receptor sequences come from a man younger than 40 with type 1 diabetes.

The chain is built from TRBV2 and TRBJ1-6; D remains unclear. Looked up from germline, CDR1 is SNHLY and CDR2 is FYNNEI. Trimming left V 2 bases short and J 7 bases short, with 12 bases between. The CDR3 has 15 amino acids. The CDR3: CASSENSGGNSPLHF. The CDR3 DNA is TGTGCCAGCAGTGAAAACTCCGGAGGAAATTCACCCCTCCACTTT.

This clone turned up a few times. Other DNA sequences in the sample encode the same CDR3. The V and J genes are TRBV5-1 and TRBJ2-5; D is uncertain. CDR3 size: 13 residues. Trimming removed 0 bases at V and 1 base at J, with 4 bases between. Germline CDR1 SGHRS, CDR2 YFSETQ. CDR3 region: CASSLGGQETQYF. In DNA, the CDR3 is TGCGCCAGCAGCTTGGGGGGCCAAGAGACCCAGTACTTC.

This clone came up many times. The gene calls are TRBV28 and TRBJ1-2; D not certain. The V gene lost 6 bases and the J gene lost 1 base, with 12 bases spanning the gap. Germline values: CDR1 MDHEN, CDR2 SYDVKM. This CDR3 spans 14 amino acids. The CDR3 DNA is TGTGCCAGCAGCCGCGGCGGGAATAACTATGGCTACACCTTC. It yields the protein CASSRGGNNYGYTF.

This rearrangement joins TRBV25-1 to TRBJ2-2; D is uncertain. CDR3 length: 15 residues. Germline CDR1 is MGHDK and CDR2 is SYGVNS. V lost 1 base to trimming and J lost 0 bases, with 6 bases between them. The chain's CDR3 is CASSELRANTGELFF. Written as DNA, the CDR3 is TGTGCCAGCAGTGAATTGCGAGCGAACACCGGGGAGCTGTTTTTT.

This clone appeared a few times. The chain joins TRBV13 to TRBJ2-1; no firm D call. There are 15 residues in the CDR3. V was shortened by 5 bases and J by 0 bases, with 11 bases between the two germline ends. Per the germline V gene, CDR1 is PRHDT and CDR2 is FYEKMQ (reference sequence). The CDR3 here is CASSPPRSSYNEQFF. The CDR3 coding sequence is TGTGCCAGCAGCCCTCCTCGGAGCTCCTACAATGAGCAGTTCTTC.

In the case of this clone: An end of the junction does not agree with germline; a read error may underlie this. The CDR3 nucleotides read TGTGCCAGCAGTCCCCCCCTAGAGGTATACAACGAGCAGTTCTTC. Its protein product is CASSPPLEVYNEQFF. The genes are TRBV28 and TRBJ2-1; D is unresolved. Germline CDR1 MDHEN, CDR2 SYDVKM. The CDR3 is 15 residues long.

V gene TRBV18 combines with J gene TRBJ2-1; 8 nucleotides line up with TRBD1. Trimming cost V 4 bases and J 7 bases; bases outside gene matches: 6. The CDR3 runs 14 residues. The germline V gene has CDR1 KGHSH and CDR2 LQKENI. CDR3: CASSLLDRDNEQFF. CDR3 sequence (DNA): TGTGCCAGCTCACTCTTGGACAGGGATAATGAGCAGTTCTTC.

CDR3 region: CASSPPGLTGSGANVLTF. CDR3 coding DNA: TGTGCCAGCTCACCTCCCGGGCTCACAGGGTCTGGGGCCAACGTCCTGACTTTC. The chain has TRBV18 and TRBJ2-6; TRBD1 is a possible D gene (6 bases). The CDR3 loop spans 18 amino acids. V dropped 3 bases and J dropped 1 base, with 16 bases sitting between them. Germline V gene lookup returns CDR1 KGHSH and CDR2 LQKENI.

This clone has only a few counts. DNA of the CDR3: TGTGCCAGCTCACCCTCGGACAGGGCGCTGGGGGAGCAGTACTTC. It specifies CASSPSDRALGEQYF. V is TRBV18 and J is TRBJ2-5, with 8 bases lining up with TRBD1. The junction had 14 bases not matched to a gene; V was cut back by 3 bases and J by 11 bases. Germline V gene sequence: CDR1 KGHSH, CDR2 LQKENI. The CDR3 length is 15 residues.

This clone was observed a few times. The V call is TRBV4-3, the J call TRBJ1-2; D gene uncertain. The CDR3 loop spans 14 amino acids. Germline-derived CDR1 and CDR2 are LGHNA and YSLEER. Trimming removed 2 bases at V and 4 bases at J, with 11 bases between. The DNA of the CDR3 is TGCGCCAGCAGCCAAAACGGGCAGACCTATGGCTACACCTTC. It specifies CASSQNGQTYGYTF.